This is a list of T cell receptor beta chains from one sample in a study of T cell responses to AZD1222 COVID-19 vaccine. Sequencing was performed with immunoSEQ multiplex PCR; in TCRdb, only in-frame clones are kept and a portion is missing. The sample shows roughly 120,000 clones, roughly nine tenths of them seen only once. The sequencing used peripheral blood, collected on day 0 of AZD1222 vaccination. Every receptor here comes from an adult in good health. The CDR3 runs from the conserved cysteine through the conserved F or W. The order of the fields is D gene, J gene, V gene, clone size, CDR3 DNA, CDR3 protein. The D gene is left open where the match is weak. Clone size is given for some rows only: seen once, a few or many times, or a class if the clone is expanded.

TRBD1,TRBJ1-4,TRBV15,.,TGTGCCACCGCTGGACAGGGGACAGAGAAACTGTTTTTT,CATAGQGTEKLFF
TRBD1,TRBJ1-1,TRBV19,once,TGTGCCAGTAGCGAATCTGGACAGGGGGGGGTTGAAGCTTTCTTT,CASSESGQGGVEAFF
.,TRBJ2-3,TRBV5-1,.,TGCGCCAGCAGCGTTACGGGAGATACGCAGTATTTT,CASSVTGDTQYF
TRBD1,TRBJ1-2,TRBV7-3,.,TGTGCCAGCAGCTTAGGGACAGGGGCTAACTATGGCTACACCTTC,CASSLGTGANYGYTF
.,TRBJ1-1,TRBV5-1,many,TGCGCCAGCAGCAAGTCTCGCAATGCGAACACTGAAGCTTTCTTT,CASSKSRNANTEAFF
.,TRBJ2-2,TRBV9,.,TGTGCCAGCAGCGTAGTGGACACCGGGGAGCTGTTTTTT,CASSVVDTGELFF
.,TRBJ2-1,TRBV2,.,TGTGCCAGCAGTGCATCCGGGTATGAGCAGTTCTTC,CASSASGYEQFF
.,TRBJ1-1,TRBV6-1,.,TGTGCCAGCAGGGAAGTAGTGAACACTGAAGCTTTCTTT,CASREVVNTEAFF
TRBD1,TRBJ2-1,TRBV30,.,TGTGCCTGGAGTAATGTCCCGGACAGGGGCCATGAGCAGTTCTTC,CAWSNVPDRGHEQFF
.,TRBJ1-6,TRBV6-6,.,TGTGCCAGCAGTCGGGGGGCGTCCGGGTGGGATAACCGTCCCCTCCACTTT,CASSRGASGWDNRPLHF
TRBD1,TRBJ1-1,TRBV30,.,TGTGCCTGGACCAACTCCGGACAGGGGGCAGTAGGAACTGAAGCTTTCTTT,CAWTNSGQGAVGTEAFF
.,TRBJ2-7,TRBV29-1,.,TGCAGCGTTACACAGCTCTACGAGCAGTACTTC,CSVTQLYEQYF
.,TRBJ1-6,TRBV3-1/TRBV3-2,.,TGTGCCAGCAGCCAGGGGGACTGGGGTGACGACTCACCCCTCCACTTT,CASSQGDWGDDSPLHF
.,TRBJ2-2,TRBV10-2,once,TGCGCCAGCAGTGAGTCGACATCTAAGAACGCCGGGGAGCTGTTTTTT,CASSESTSKNAGELFF
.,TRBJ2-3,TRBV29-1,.,TGCAGCGTTGCGAAGGGAGTGGCAGATACGCAGTATTTT,CSVAKGVADTQYF
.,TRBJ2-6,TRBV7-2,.,TGTGCCAGCAGCTTAGGGCCCGGGGCCAACGTCCTGACTTTC,CASSLGPGANVLTF
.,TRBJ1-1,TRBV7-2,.,TGTGCCAGCAGCTTAGGCGGGACGGTGAACACTGAAGCTTTCTTT,CASSLGGTVNTEAFF
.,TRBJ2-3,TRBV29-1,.,TGCAGCGTTTTCGGGGGAACGAAAGATACGCAGTATTTT,CSVFGGTKDTQYF
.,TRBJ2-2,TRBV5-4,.,TGTGCCAGCAGCTTGGGAGGTCCCACGAACACCGGGGAGCTGTTTTTT,CASSLGGPTNTGELFF
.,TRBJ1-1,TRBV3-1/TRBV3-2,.,TGTGCCAGCAGCCAACACAGCACAAACACTGAAGCTTTCTTT,CASSQHSTNTEAFF
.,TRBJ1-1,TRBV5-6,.,TGTGCCAGCAGCTTGGACCACCGGGGGGCGAATGAAGCTTTCTTT,CASSLDHRGANEAFF
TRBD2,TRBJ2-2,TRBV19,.,TGTGCCAGTAGTATATCAGCGGGGGGGTACGGGGAGCTGTTTTTT,CASSISAGGYGELFF
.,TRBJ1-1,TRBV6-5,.,TGTGCCAGCCGCGGCAGGGTGAACACTGAAGCTTTCTTT,CASRGRVNTEAFF
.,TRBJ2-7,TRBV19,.,TGTGCCAGTACCTTGATGGCAGGGGGGCAAGAGCAGTACTTC,CASTLMAGGQEQYF
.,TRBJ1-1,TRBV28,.,TGTGCCAGCAGTTTATCTGGGTACGACACTGAAGCTTTCTTT,CASSLSGYDTEAFF
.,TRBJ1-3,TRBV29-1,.,TGCAGCGTTGTCGTCAGCTCTGGAAACACCATATATTTT,CSVVVSSGNTIYF
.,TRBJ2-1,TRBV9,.,TGTGCCAGCGAATCGGGCGACTCCTACAATGAGCAGTTCTTC,CASESGDSYNEQFF
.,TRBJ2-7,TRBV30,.,TGTGCCTGGAGTGTCGGCGAGCAGTACTTC,CAWSVGEQYF
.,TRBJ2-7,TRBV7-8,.,TGTGCCAGCAGCTTACAGGGGAGAGGGGAGCAGTACTTC,CASSLQGRGEQYF